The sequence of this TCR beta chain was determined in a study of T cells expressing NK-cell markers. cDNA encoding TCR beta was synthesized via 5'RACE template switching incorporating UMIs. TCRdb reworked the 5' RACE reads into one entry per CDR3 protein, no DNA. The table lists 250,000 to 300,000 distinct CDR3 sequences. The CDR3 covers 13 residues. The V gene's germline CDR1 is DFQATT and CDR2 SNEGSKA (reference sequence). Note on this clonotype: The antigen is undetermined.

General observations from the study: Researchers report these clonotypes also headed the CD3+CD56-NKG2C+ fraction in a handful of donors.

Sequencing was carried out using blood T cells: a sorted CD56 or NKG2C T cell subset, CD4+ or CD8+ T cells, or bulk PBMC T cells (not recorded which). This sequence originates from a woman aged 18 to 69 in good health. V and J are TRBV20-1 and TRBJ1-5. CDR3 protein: CSARGGGNQPQHF.